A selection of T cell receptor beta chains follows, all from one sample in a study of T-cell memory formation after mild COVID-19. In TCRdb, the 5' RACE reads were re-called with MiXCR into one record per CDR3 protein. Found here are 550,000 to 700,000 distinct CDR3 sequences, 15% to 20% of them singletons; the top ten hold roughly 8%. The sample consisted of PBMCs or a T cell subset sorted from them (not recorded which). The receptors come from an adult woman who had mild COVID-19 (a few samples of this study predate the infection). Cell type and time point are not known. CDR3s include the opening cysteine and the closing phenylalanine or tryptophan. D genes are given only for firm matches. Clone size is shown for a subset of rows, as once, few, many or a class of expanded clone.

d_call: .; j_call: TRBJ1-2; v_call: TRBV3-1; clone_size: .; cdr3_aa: CASSQELGDGGYTF; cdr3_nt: TGTGCCAGCAGCCAAGAGCTAGGGGATGGAGGCTACACCTTC
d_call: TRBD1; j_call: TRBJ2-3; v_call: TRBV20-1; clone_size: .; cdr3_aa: CSANEGGRADTQYF; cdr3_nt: TGCAGTGCTAATGAAGGGGGCCGAGCAGATACGCAGTATTTT
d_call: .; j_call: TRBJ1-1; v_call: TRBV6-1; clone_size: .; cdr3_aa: CASLITGLMNTEAFF; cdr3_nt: TGTGCCAGCTTAATAACAGGCCTAATGAACACTGAAGCTTTCTTT
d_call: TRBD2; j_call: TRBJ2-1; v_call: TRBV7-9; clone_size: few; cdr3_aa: CASSGFSGRYNEQFF; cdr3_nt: TGTGCCAGCAGCGGCTTCAGCGGGAGGTACAATGAGCAGTTCTTC
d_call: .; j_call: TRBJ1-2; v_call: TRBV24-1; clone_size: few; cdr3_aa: CATSDHGTLNYGYTF; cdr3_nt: TGTGCCACCAGTGACCATGGGACATTGAACTATGGCTACACCTTC
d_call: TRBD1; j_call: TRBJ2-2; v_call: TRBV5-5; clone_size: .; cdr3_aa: CASSLYIVRTGDTGELFF; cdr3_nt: TGTGCCAGCAGCTTGTATATCGTGAGGACAGGGGACACCGGGGAGCTGTTTTTT
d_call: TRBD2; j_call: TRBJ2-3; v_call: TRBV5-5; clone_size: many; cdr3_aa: CASSPGLAGGPDTQYF; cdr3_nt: TGTGCCAGCAGCCCTGGACTAGCGGGGGGGCCGGATACGCAGTATTTT
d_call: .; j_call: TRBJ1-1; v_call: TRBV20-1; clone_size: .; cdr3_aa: CSARGLPPSGREYTEAFF; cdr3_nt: TGCAGTGCTAGAGGATTGCCTCCTTCAGGGAGAGAGTACACTGAAGCTTTCTTT
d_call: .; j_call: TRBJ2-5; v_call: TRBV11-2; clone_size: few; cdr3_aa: CASSSTRGVWETQYF; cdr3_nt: TGTGCCAGCAGCAGTACGCGGGGCGTATGGGAGACCCAGTACTTC
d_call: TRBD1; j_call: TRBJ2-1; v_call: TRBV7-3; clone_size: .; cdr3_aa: CASSRGTGEPNEQFF; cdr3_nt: TGTGCCAGCAGCCGGGGGACAGGGGAACCCAATGAGCAGTTCTTC
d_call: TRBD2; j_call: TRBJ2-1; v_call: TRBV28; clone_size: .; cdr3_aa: CATLTSGRNNEQFF; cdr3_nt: TGTGCCACCCTGACTAGCGGGAGGAACAATGAGCAGTTCTTC
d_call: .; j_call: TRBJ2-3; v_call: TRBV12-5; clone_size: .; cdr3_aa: CASGVMADTQYF; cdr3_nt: TGTGCTAGTGGTGTGATGGCAGATACGCAGTATTTT
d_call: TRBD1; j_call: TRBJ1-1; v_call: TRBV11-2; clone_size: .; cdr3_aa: CASSLADRGTEAFF; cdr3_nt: TGTGCCAGCAGCTTAGCCGACAGGGGCACTGAAGCTTTCTTT
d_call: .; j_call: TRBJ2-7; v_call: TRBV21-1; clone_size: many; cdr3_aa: CASSSNKEGRGHYEQYF; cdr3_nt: TGTGCCAGCAGCTCTAACAAGGAGGGACGAGGACACTACGAGCAGTACTTC
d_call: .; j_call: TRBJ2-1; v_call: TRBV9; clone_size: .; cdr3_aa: CASSVALASNEQFF; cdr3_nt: TGTGCCAGCAGCGTAGCTTTGGCTAGCAATGAGCAGTTCTTC